What follows describes a single TCR beta chain. As yet, its antigen is unknown. This specimen belongs to a study of T cell clusters in autoimmune cytopenias. The overall study: Healthy donor controls had a mean age of roughly 56 years and median age of about 60 years.

TRB rearrangements were amplified by touch-down multiplex PCR with mixed TRB-A/B primers. From its re-call of the multiplex PCR reads, TCRdb lists each CDR3 protein once, without DNA. The sample table sets out over 9,500 distinct CDR3 sequences. Whole-study results and caveats: No cluster-lack signature appeared between secondary cytopenia and chronic lymphocytic leukemia patients, apparently due to lymphoma masking. Primary autoimmune cytopenia patients appeared to lack physiological T cell clusters present in healthy donors. Active autoimmune hepatitis patients had almost three-fold fewer exclusive TRB clusters than healthy donors.

CDR1 SGHTA and CDR2 FQGNSA come from the germline V gene. This CDR3 contains 15 residues. Each sample's input was 250 to 300 ng genomic DNA, 40,000 or so genome equivalents. The data were also submitted as part of a second study, on T cell repertoires in aging, cancer and after chemotherapy.

This chain uses TRBV7-2 with TRBJ2-5; TCRdb reports TRBD2, a call that lacks DNA to check it against. The sequence came from a human donor in good health. Sequencing was carried out using peripheral blood. The CDR3 region is CASSFQRGGGETQYF.